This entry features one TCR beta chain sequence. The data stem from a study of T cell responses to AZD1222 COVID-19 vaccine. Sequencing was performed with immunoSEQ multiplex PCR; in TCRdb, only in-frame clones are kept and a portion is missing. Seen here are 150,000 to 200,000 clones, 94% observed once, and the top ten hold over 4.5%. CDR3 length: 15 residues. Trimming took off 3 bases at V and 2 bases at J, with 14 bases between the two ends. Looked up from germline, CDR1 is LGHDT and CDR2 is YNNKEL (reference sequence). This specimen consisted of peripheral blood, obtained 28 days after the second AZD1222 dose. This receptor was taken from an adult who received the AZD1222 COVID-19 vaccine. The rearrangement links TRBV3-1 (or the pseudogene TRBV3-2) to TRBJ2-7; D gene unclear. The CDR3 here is CASSHTNPSPYEQYF. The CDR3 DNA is TGTGCCAGCAGCCATACTAACCCCTCCCCCTACGAGCAGTACTTC.